These T cell receptor beta chains were read from a single sample in a study of T-cell reconstitution after alpha-beta-depleted transplantation in children. A single record per CDR3 protein comes from TCRdb applying MiXCR to the PCR reads. Among some 450,000 distinct CDR3 sequences, around 46% were seen once, and the ten largest hold around a quarter. This specimen consisted of PBMCs, obtained before TCRalphabeta/CD19-depleted stem cell transplant. These TCRs come from a girl aged 2-15 years with aplastic anemia, due to receive a stem cell transplant. Each CDR3 is given without its conserved first and last residue. Fields, in order: clone size, J gene, V gene, CDR3 protein. Clone size is stated in some rows and not others, as once, few, many or a class when expanded.

NA TRBJ2-3 TRBV4-1 ASSQPYTGTRDTQY
many TRBJ2-7 TRBV28 ASSLGLPTHEQY
many TRBJ2-1 TRBV7-8 ASSKAVQRLDVSWEQF
NA TRBJ1-5 TRBV10-3 AIKRGGEDSNQPQH
NA TRBJ2-7 TRBV20-1 SARTGGIYEQY
NA TRBJ2-2 TRBV7-2 ASSFQSWRANTGELF
NA TRBJ2-3 TRBV6-5 ASSFRDRVTDTQY
few TRBJ2-1 TRBV12-3/TRBV12-4 ASSFWPSGPYNEQF
NA TRBJ2-4 TRBV7-2 ASSRVSSAKNIQY
few TRBJ1-4 TRBV11-2 ASSLDRSRLNEKLF
many TRBJ2-7 TRBV14 ASSRRASYEQY
NA TRBJ2-6 TRBV20-1 SARDRGQGTSGANVLT
NA TRBJ2-1 TRBV20-1 SARTLAGGVYNEQF
few TRBJ1-2 TRBV20-1 SARESGGQGPGGYT
few TRBJ2-7 TRBV6-2/TRBV6-3 ASSSDEAGTGWREQY
NA TRBJ1-1 TRBV20-1 SAKDRVNTEAF
NA TRBJ2-3 TRBV19 ASSIGQGKGTDTQY
NA TRBJ2-2 TRBV12-5 ASGWETGELF
once TRBJ2-7 TRBV28 ASSAEGWGEQY
many TRBJ1-1 TRBV15 ATSRWENTEAF
NA TRBJ1-6 TRBV10-3 AISTRDRGGDSPLH
few TRBJ1-2 TRBV6-1 ASKAATLFNYGYT
many TRBJ2-7 TRBV27 ASSPGTGPYEQY
once TRBJ2-7 TRBV7-6 ASSLTPRGGHEQY
NA TRBJ2-7 TRBV20-1 SARDFGGSSYEQY
few TRBJ2-1 TRBV19 ASSADWLISYNEQF
NA TRBJ1-1 TRBV15 ATSRSGHRNTEAF
few TRBJ1-5 TRBV20-1 SAWGSSNQPQH
NA TRBJ2-7 TRBV30 AWSVSPGRALEQY